A selection of T cell receptor beta chains follows, all from one sample in a study of T-cell memory formation after mild COVID-19. TCRdb re-called the 5' RACE reads through MiXCR, storing one row per CDR3 protein. The data show roughly 300,000 distinct CDR3 sequences, roughly 15% seen once. Sequenced sample: PBMCs or a T cell subset sorted from them (not recorded which). The source is a man aged 18 to 29 who had mild COVID-19 (a few samples of this study predate the infection). Cell type and time point are not known. The CDR3 runs from the conserved cysteine through the conserved F or W. A D gene is named only where the DNA matches it firmly. Some rows mark clone size as missing; the rest say once, few, many or name a class of expanded clone.

>TRBV5-1|TRBJ1-1|many|TRBD1
TGCGCCAGCAGCCCCGGGACAGGAAACACTGAAGCTTTCTTT
CASSPGTGNTEAFF
>TRBV7-3|TRBJ2-5|few|TRBD1
TGTGCCAGCAGCCCACGGGACAGAGAGACCCAGTACTTC
CASSPRDRETQYF
>TRBV3-1|TRBJ2-1|NA|NA
TGTGCCAGCAGCCAATCCCAGAATGAGCAGTTCTTC
CASSQSQNEQFF
>TRBV7-9|TRBJ1-1|NA|NA
TGTGCCAGCAGCTTCAGGCAGGAGGGAGCTTTCTTT
CASSFRQEGAFF
>TRBV4-3|TRBJ1-3|NA|NA
TGCGCCAGCAGCCAAGATCCCCCACGGAGCTCTGGAAACACCATATATTTT
CASSQDPPRSSGNTIYF
>TRBV28|TRBJ1-2|few|TRBD1
TGTGCCAGCAGTTTAAATTGGTTACAGGGGATTCGTGGCTACACCTTC
CASSLNWLQGIRGYTF
>TRBV5-1|TRBJ1-1|NA|NA
TGCGCCAGCAGCTTGGGGGCAGCGGGCACTGAAGCTTTCTTT
CASSLGAAGTEAFF
>TRBV7-3|TRBJ2-7|NA|NA
TGTGCCAGCAGCTTCGACCGAAGCTACGAGCAGTACTTC
CASSFDRSYEQYF
>TRBV6-5|TRBJ1-1|NA|NA
TGTGCCAGCAGTTACGGGGAACAGGGTGGAACTGAAGCTTTCTTT
CASSYGEQGGTEAFF
>TRBV20-1|TRBJ1-5|NA|TRBD1
TGCAGTGCTGGGACAGGCTATAGCAATCAGCCCCAGCATTTT
CSAGTGYSNQPQHF
>TRBV29-1|TRBJ2-1|NA|NA
TGCAGCTTTGAAGGGAACAATGAGCAGTTCTTC
CSFEGNNEQFF
>TRBV7-2|TRBJ1-2|NA|NA
TGTGCCAGCAGCTTAGTGGGCGGGTCAGGCTACACCTTC
CASSLVGGSGYTF
>TRBV28|TRBJ2-5|NA|NA
TGTGCCAGCCGGTCGGGGAGAATTTTAGAGACCCAGTACTTC
CASRSGRILETQYF
>TRBV27|TRBJ2-4|few|NA
TGTGCCAGCAGGAGGTCCAGGGATAGCATTCAGTACTTC
CASRRSRDSIQYF
>TRBV7-2|TRBJ1-6|NA|NA
TGTGCCAGCAGCTCAGTCCCGGCCGGGTCCGGCGATTCACCCCTCCACTTT
CASSSVPAGSGDSPLHF
>TRBV5-1|TRBJ2-5|NA|TRBD2
TGCGCCAGCAGCTTGGTTCGGGGGGAATATCAAGAGACCCAGTACTTC
CASSLVRGEYQETQYF
>TRBV20-1|TRBJ1-5|few|NA
TGCAGTGCTAGAGCCCCCTCCGGACTGGGGGGGAATAGCAATCAGCCCCAGCATTTT
CSARAPSGLGGNSNQPQHF
>TRBV7-2|TRBJ2-3|NA|TRBD1
TGTGCCAGCAGTCGGACAGGGCGTACAGATACGCAGTATTTT
CASSRTGRTDTQYF
>TRBV10-3|TRBJ2-3|NA|NA
TGTGCCATCTCGATTCGGGGGTTTGATACGCAGTGGTATTTT
CAISIRGFDTQWYF
>TRBV21-1|TRBJ2-2|NA|NA
TGTGCCAGCAGCAAAGCCCCCGGGGAGCTGTTTTTT
CASSKAPGELFF
>TRBV6-5|TRBJ2-5|few|NA
TGTGCCAGCAGCTGGACAGGAGGGTATGAAGAGACCCAGTACTTC
CASSWTGGYEETQYF
>TRBV4-1|TRBJ1-2|NA|NA
TGCGCCAGCAGCCAAGTGGGGGGAGGTGGCTACACCTTC
CASSQVGGGGYTF
>TRBV9|TRBJ2-3|NA|NA
TGTGCCAGCAGCGTAAGCGGGTCCCGCACAGATACGCAGTATTTT
CASSVSGSRTDTQYF
>TRBV5-5|TRBJ2-3|NA|TRBD1
TGTGCCAGCAGCCCCGGACAGGGAAAAGATACGCAGTATTTT
CASSPGQGKDTQYF
>TRBV4-3|TRBJ1-4|few|NA
TGCGCCAGCAGCCAATCCAGGGAGAATGGACTGTTTTTT
CASSQSRENGLFF
>TRBV20-1|TRBJ2-5|many|TRBD2
TGCAGTGCTATACTAGCGGGGGGTACCCAGTACTTC
CSAILAGGTQYF
>TRBV7-2|TRBJ2-3|NA|NA
TGTGCCAGCAGACTTAGTCAGGGGTCAGATACGCAGTATTTT
CASRLSQGSDTQYF
>TRBV7-2|TRBJ2-3|NA|TRBD1
TGTGCCAGCAGCTTAATGACAGGGGGCGCGGATACGCAGTATTTT
CASSLMTGGADTQYF
>TRBV5-6|TRBJ1-2|few|NA
TGTGCCAGCAGCGTACAGGGAGCTAACTATGGCTACACCTTC
CASSVQGANYGYTF
>TRBV5-1|TRBJ2-5|many|TRBD2
TGCGCCAGCAGCTCCCGCGGGGGGCAAGAGACCCAGTACTTC
CASSSRGGQETQYF
>TRBV20-1|TRBJ2-3|few|TRBD2
TGCAGTGCTAGAGGACTAGCGGGGGGAAGGGGGGATACGCAGTATTTT
CSARGLAGGRGDTQYF
>TRBV19|TRBJ2-1|few|TRBD2
TGTGCCAGTACCAACCCGGGGGGGAGGTGGCATGAGCAGTTCTTC
CASTNPGGRWHEQFF
>TRBV19|TRBJ1-1|NA|NA
TGTGCCAGCCACCCCCTGAGGGGGAACACTGAAGCTTTCTTT
CASHPLRGNTEAFF
>TRBV7-2|TRBJ2-3|few|NA
TGTGCCAGCAGCTTAGGGGTTACATTCAGAGATACGCAGTATTTT
CASSLGVTFRDTQYF
>TRBV5-1|TRBJ1-1|NA|TRBD1
TGCGCCAGCAGCCTAGGACAGGTGATCGGAGGGAACACTGAAGCTTTCTTT
CASSLGQVIGGNTEAFF
>TRBV4-2|TRBJ2-5|many|TRBD2
TGTGCCAGCAGCCAAGGGCTAGCGGGGTTAGTGGAGACCCAGTACTTC
CASSQGLAGLVETQYF
>TRBV29-1|TRBJ2-2|few|NA
TGCAGCGTTGAAGATCTAGGGGGGAACACCGGGGAGCTGTTTTTT
CSVEDLGGNTGELFF
>TRBV9|TRBJ1-5|NA|NA
TGTGCCAGCAGCGTAGGATCAGGGAATCAGCCCCAGCATTTT
CASSVGSGNQPQHF
>TRBV7-2|TRBJ1-1|many|NA
TGTGCCAGCAGCCTGGGATACACTGAAGCTTTCTTT
CASSLGYTEAFF
>TRBV25-1|TRBJ1-6|few|NA
TGTGCCAGCAGCGCCCTGGCAGGGGACTCTTCACCCCTCCACTTT
CASSALAGDSSPLHF